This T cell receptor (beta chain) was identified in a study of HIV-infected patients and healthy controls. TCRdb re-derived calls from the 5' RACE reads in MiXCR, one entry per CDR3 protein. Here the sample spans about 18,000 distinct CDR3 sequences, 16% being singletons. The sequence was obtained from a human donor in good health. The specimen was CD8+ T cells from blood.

CDR3 residues: CATSRVAGQAYPNQPQHF. The CDR3 DNA is TGTGCCACCAGCAGAGTTGCAGGACAGGCATATCCCAATCAGCCCCAGCATTTT. The chain recombines TRBV15 with TRBJ1-5; TRBD1 aligns across 7 bases. The CDR3 runs to 18 residues. V was pared by 1 base and J by 3 bases, with 12 bases of the junction left unmatched. Germline V gives CDR1 LNHNV, CDR2 YYDKDF (reference sequence). The full variable domain, rest sourced from reference TRBV15 and TRBJ1-5, is DAMVIQNPRYQVTQFGKPVTLSCSQTLNHNVMYWYQQKSSQAPKLLFHYYDKDFNNEADTPDNFQSRRPNTSFCFLDIRSPGLGDTAMYLCATSRVAGQAYPNQPQHFGDGTRLSIL.